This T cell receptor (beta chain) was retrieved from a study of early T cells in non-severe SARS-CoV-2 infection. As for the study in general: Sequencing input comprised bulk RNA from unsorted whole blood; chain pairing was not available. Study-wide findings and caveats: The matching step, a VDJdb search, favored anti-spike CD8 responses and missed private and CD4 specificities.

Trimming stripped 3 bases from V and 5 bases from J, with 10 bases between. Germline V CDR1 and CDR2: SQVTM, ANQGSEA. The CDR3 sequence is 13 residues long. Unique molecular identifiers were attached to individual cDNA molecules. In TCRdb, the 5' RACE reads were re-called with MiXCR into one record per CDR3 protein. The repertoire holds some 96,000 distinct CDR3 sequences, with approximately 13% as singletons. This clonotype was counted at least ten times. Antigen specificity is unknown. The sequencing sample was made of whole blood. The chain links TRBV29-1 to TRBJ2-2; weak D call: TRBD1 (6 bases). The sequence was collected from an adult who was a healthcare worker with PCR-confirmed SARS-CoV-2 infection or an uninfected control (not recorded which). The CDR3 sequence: CSVDKQGTGELFF. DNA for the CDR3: TGCAGCGTTGATAAACAGGGAACCGGGGAGCTGTTTTTT.